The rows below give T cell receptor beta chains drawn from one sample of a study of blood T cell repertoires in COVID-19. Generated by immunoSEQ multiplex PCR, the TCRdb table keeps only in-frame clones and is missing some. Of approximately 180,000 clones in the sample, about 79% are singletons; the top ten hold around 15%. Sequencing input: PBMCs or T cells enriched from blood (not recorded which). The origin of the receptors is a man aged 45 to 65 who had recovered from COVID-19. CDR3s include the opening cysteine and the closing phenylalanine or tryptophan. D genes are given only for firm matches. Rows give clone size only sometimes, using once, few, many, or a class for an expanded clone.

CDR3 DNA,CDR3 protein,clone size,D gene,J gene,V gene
TGTGCCAGCATCCCAGGGGGGCTCAACTACGAGCAGTACTTC,CASIPGGLNYEQYF,-,-,TRBJ2-7,TRBV6-5
TGTGCCAGCAGCCATACAGATAACACTGAAGCTTTCTTT,CASSHTDNTEAFF,-,-,TRBJ1-1,TRBV7-6
TGTGCCAGCAGCGGGGGGACTAAAGGGGTTACGCAGTATTTT,CASSGGTKGVTQYF,-,TRBD2,TRBJ2-3,TRBV7-2
TGTGCCAGCAGCGGACAGGGGCGAAGAACTGAAGCTTTCTTT,CASSGQGRRTEAFF,-,TRBD1,TRBJ1-1,TRBV9
TGTGCCAGCAGGGAAACAGGGTATGGAAACACCATATATTTT,CASRETGYGNTIYF,-,-,TRBJ1-3,TRBV19
TGTGCCAGCAGCCAAAAGAGGCGTGCGGCAGGGTCCCATGGCTACACCTTC,CASSQKRRAAGSHGYTF,-,-,TRBJ1-2,TRBV3-1/TRBV3-2
TGTGCCAGCAGCCTCTCCGGGACAGGGGGCATCGATACGCAGTATTTT,CASSLSGTGGIDTQYF,-,TRBD1,TRBJ2-3,TRBV11-3
TGTGCCAGTAGTTTTCGGGGGGGCGTCGAGCAGTACTTC,CASSFRGGVEQYF,-,TRBD2,TRBJ2-7,TRBV19
TGCGCCAGCAGCTTGGCGGGGACAGGGAATAATTCACCCCTCCACTTT,CASSLAGTGNNSPLHF,-,TRBD1,TRBJ1-6,TRBV5-1
TGTGCCAGCAGCTTAAAAGAGGGAGACAATCAGCCCCAGCATTTT,CASSLKEGDNQPQHF,-,-,TRBJ1-5,TRBV7-8
TGCGCCAGCAGCCAACGTTCCGGGAACACTGAAGCTTTCTTT,CASSQRSGNTEAFF,-,-,TRBJ1-1,TRBV4-1
TGTGCCAGCTCATGGACGCAGGGGGCCCAATATGGCTACACCTTC,CASSWTQGAQYGYTF,-,TRBD1,TRBJ1-2,TRBV6-5
TGTGCCAGCAGCTTAGATATTGGCGGAAACACCATATATTTT,CASSLDIGGNTIYF,-,-,TRBJ1-3,TRBV11-2
TGCGCCAGCAGCTTGGGTTTTGGGACAGGGGGACTTGGGAACTATGGCTACACCTTC,CASSLGFGTGGLGNYGYTF,once,TRBD1,TRBJ1-2,TRBV5-1
TGTGCCAGCAGTTACTCGGCCGGGTACCACGAGCAGTACTTC,CASSYSAGYHEQYF,-,-,TRBJ2-7,TRBV6-2/TRBV6-3
TGTGCCAGCAGTTCTCGGACGTGGGAGACTGAAGCTTTCTTT,CASSSRTWETEAFF,-,-,TRBJ1-1,TRBV27
TGTGCCAGTAGCAAGACAGGGTTCAGTGAAAAACTGTTTTTT,CASSKTGFSEKLFF,-,TRBD1,TRBJ1-4,TRBV19
TGCGCCAGCAGCTTGGGACTAGCGGGGGCATACAATGAGCAGTTCTTC,CASSLGLAGAYNEQFF,-,TRBD2,TRBJ2-1,TRBV5-1
TGTGCCAGCAGTGCCCAGGGCTCCCAGTACTTC,CASSAQGSQYF,-,-,TRBJ2-5,TRBV12-3/TRBV12-4
TGTGCCAGCAGTGCCTACTCAGGGGGTCAGTATTTT,CASSAYSGGQYF,-,TRBD1,TRBJ2-3,TRBV2
TGTGCCAGCAGCTTAGAAAGGGGGGAGCAGTACTTC,CASSLERGEQYF,once,-,TRBJ2-7,TRBV7-9
TGCGCCAGCGTCGGACAGGGGGCTACTGAAGCTTTCTTT,CASVGQGATEAFF,-,TRBD1,TRBJ1-1,TRBV5-1
TGTGCCAGCAGTTACCCCGAGGCTAATTCACCCCTCCACTTT,CASSYPEANSPLHF,-,-,TRBJ1-6,TRBV6-2/TRBV6-3
TGCAGCGGCGGGACAGGGGGCTACTATGGCTACACCTTC,CSGGTGGYYGYTF,many,TRBD1,TRBJ1-2,TRBV29-1
TGCAGCCCCAGGGAAGGCGAGACCCAGTACTTC,CSPREGETQYF,-,-,TRBJ2-5,TRBV29-1
TGTGCCTGGAGTGTAGAGGCGGGGGCCGTAGAGACCCAGTACTTC,CAWSVEAGAVETQYF,-,-,TRBJ2-5,TRBV30
TGTGCCAGCAGCCAAGAATTGGGACAGCGTAATCAGCCCCAGCATTTT,CASSQELGQRNQPQHF,-,TRBD1,TRBJ1-5,TRBV4-2
TGTGCCTGGAGCCCGACAGATTATAATTCACCCCTCCACTTT,CAWSPTDYNSPLHF,-,-,TRBJ1-6,TRBV30
TGTGCCAGCTCAATATCGGGGGGCCATGAGACCCAGTACTTC,CASSISGGHETQYF,-,-,TRBJ2-5,TRBV6-5
TGTGCCAGCAGCTTACAGCGGGGGGTCACCTACGAGCAGTACTTC,CASSLQRGVTYEQYF,-,TRBD2,TRBJ2-7,TRBV7-6
TGTGCCAGTAGTCTCCAGGGGTTGGAGACCCAGTACTTC,CASSLQGLETQYF,once,-,TRBJ2-5,TRBV19
TGTGCCAGCAGTCAAACGGGACAGCCGAACACTGAAGCTTTCTTT,CASSQTGQPNTEAFF,-,TRBD1,TRBJ1-1,TRBV5-4
TGTGCCAGCAAATGGGAGCGGGGGGCCAAACTCACCAATGAGCAGTTCTTC,CASKWERGAKLTNEQFF,-,TRBD2,TRBJ2-1,TRBV5-8
TGTGCCAGCTCACCCGGGACTGGTGCAAGTAATGAAAAACTGTTTTTT,CASSPGTGASNEKLFF,few,-,TRBJ1-4,TRBV18
TGTGCCAGCAGCTCCTTTAGCACAGATACGCAGTATTTT,CASSSFSTDTQYF,-,-,TRBJ2-3,TRBV11-3
TGTGCCAGCATCCGACTGGGGAACAGGGTAGGTAGCAATCAGCCCCAGCATTTT,CASIRLGNRVGSNQPQHF,-,-,TRBJ1-5,TRBV6-7
TGTGCCAGCAGTTACTCGGGCGGGGGGTCTTACGAGCAGTACTTC,CASSYSGGGSYEQYF,once,TRBD2,TRBJ2-7,TRBV6-5
TGCAGCGTTGAATCGGGGGGACCCTACGAGCAGTACTTC,CSVESGGPYEQYF,-,TRBD2,TRBJ2-7,TRBV29-1
TGTGCCAGCAGTGAAACGACAGTGAACACTGAAGCTTTCTTT,CASSETTVNTEAFF,-,-,TRBJ1-1,TRBV25-1